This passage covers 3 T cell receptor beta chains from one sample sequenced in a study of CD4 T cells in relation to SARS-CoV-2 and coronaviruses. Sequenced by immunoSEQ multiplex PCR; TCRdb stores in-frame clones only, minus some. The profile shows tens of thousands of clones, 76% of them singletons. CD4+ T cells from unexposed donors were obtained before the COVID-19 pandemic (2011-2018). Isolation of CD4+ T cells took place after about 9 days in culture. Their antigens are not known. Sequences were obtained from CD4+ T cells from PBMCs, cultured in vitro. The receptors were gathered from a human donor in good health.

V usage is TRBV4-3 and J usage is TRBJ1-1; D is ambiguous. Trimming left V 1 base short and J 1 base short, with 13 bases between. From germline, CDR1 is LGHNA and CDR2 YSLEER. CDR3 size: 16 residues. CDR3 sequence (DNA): TGCGCCAGCAGCCAAGGGTCGGCCAGATCGAACACTGAAGCTTTCTTT. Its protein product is CASSQGSARSNTEAFF.

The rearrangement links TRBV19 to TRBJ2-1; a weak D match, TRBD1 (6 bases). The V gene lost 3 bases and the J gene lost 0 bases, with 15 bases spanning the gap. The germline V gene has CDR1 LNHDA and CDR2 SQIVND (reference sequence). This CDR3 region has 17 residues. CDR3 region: CASSIGTGTSSYNEQFF. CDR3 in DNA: TGTGCCAGTAGTATTGGAACAGGGACCTCCTCCTACAATGAGCAGTTCTTC.

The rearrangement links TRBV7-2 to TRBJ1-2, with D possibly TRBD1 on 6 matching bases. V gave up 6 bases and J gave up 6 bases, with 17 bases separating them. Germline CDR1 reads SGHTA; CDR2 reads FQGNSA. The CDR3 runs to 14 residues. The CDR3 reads CASSPRQVLDGYTF. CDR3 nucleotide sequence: TGTGCCAGCAGTCCCCGACAGGTTTTGGATGGCTACACCTTC.